This passage covers 8 T cell receptor beta chains from one sample sequenced in a study of T cells in Graves' hyperthyroidism and ophthalmopathy. TCR beta CDR3 region amplification was performed from RNA transcripts. Initially, a first-round RT-PCR of the TCR CDR3 employed the HTBI primer set. TCRdb itself ran the multiplex PCR reads through MiXCR, one entry per CDR3 protein. This table has about 350,000 distinct CDR3 sequences, 18% appearing once. Sequences were obtained from blood. The receptors shown here come from a middle-aged woman with Graves' ophthalmopathy.

This clonotype was found many times. The rearrangement joins TRBV4-1 to TRBJ1-1, with D tentatively TRBD1 (5 bases). Germline loops: CDR1 MGHRA, CDR2 YSYEKL. Trimming removed 0 bases at V and 4 bases at J, with 12 bases between. The CDR3 consists of 15 residues. The CDR3 sequence is CASSQESVGGTEAFF. The CDR3 region has the DNA TGCGCCAGCAGCCAAGAGTCGGTGGGGGGCACTGAAGCTTTCTTT.

The rearrangement links TRBV6-1 to TRBJ2-2, with TRBD1 matching 7 bases. Germline CDR1 MNHNS, CDR2 SASEGT. V lost 6 bases to trimming and J lost 2 bases; unmatched junction nucleotides: 12. The CDR3 runs to 17 residues. In DNA, the CDR3 is TGTGCCAGCAGAGGAAGGTCCGGGACAGAAAACACCGGGGAGCTGTTTTTT. As protein: CASRGRSGTENTGELFF.

This clonotype was seen repeatedly, ten times or more. One base away lies a much larger clone, so this may be a sequencing read error. The chain recombines TRBV28 with TRBJ1-1; 8 bases map to TRBD1. Germline V lookup: CDR1 MDHEN, CDR2 SYDVKM. This CDR3 region has 17 residues. CDR3 bases: TGTGTCAGCAGTAGTTTAGCTGGACAGGGCTCGAACACTGAAGCTTTCTTT. This encodes CVSSSLAGQGSNTEAFF.

This clonotype was observed many times. The chain has TRBV6-1 and TRBJ2-7; 11 bases match TRBD2. CDR1 and CDR2 (germline): MNHNS, SASEGT. The CDR3 length is 14 residues. V shed 4 bases, J shed 4 bases, and the junction held 3 bases outside the gene matches. CDR3 loop: CASSATSGGYEQYF. CDR3 in DNA: TGTGCCAGCAGTGCCACTAGCGGGGGATACGAGCAGTACTTC.

This clonotype was counted between two and nine times. J is TRBJ1-6 and V is TRBV11-2, with D uncertain. This CDR3 has 14 residues. Trimming shortened V by 4 bases and J by 5 bases, and 9 bases separated the two germline ends. The germline V gene encodes CDR1 SGHAT and CDR2 FQNNGV. DNA of the CDR3: TGTGCCAGCAGCTCCCCACTAGATAATTCACCCCTCCACTTT. Translated: CASSSPLDNSPLHF. Looking up the rest from reference TRBV11-2 and TRBJ1-6 gives the full variable domain: EAGVAQSPRYKIIEKRQSVAFWCNPISGHATLYWYQQILGQGPKLLIQFQNNGVVDDSQLPKDRFSAERLKGVDSTLKIQPAKLEDSAVYLCASSSPLDNSPLHFGNGTRLTVT.

This clonotype was recorded at least ten times. J is TRBJ1-2 and V is TRBV30; D gene uncertain. Germline CDR1 reads GTSNPN; CDR2 reads SVGIG (reference sequence). V was cut by 5 bases and J by 2 bases, with 9 bases left in between. The CDR3 covers 12 residues. CDR3 in amino acids: CAWLKQNYGYTF. DNA for the CDR3: TGTGCCTGGCTCAAGCAAAACTATGGCTACACCTTC.

This clonotype was detected many times. The chain couples TRBV24-1 to TRBJ2-7, with D maybe TRBD1 (6 bases). CDR3 size: 14 residues. The germline V gene has CDR1 KGHDR and CDR2 SFDVKD. With 8 bases removed from V and 2 bases from J, the gap between germline ends came to 15 bases. The CDR3 nucleotides are TGTGCCACCAACTTCGACAGGTCGGCCTACGAGCAGTACTTC. Translating gives CATNFDRSAYEQYF.

This clonotype was detected only a few times. An end of the junction differs from the germline gene, which may be a read error. The rearrangement uses TRBV3-1 and TRBJ1-2; no reliable D call. Germline values: CDR1 LGHDT, CDR2 YNNKEL (reference sequence). The CDR3 consists of 12 residues. DNA of the CDR3: TGTGCCGGCAGCCAAGATACTCGCGGTATTATCTTC. It yields the protein CAGSQDTRGIIF.